This TCR beta chain was captured by sequencing in a study of blood T cells in healthy people across ages. About the study: Capture by template switching was about one barcoded beta molecule per two T cells.

The CDR3 is made up of 14 amino acids. V lost 2 bases, J lost 7 bases, and 14 bases lay in between. From germline, CDR1 is SGHTA and CDR2 FQGNSA. PCR was performed a second time for roughly 6 to 12 cycles using a sample-barcoded 5' primer and a J-beta primer mix. TCRdb re-analysed the 5' RACE reads in MiXCR, keeping a single row per CDR3 protein. This sample has over 1,200,000 distinct CDR3 sequences, with roughly 60% found just once. This clonotype has just a few counts. This receptor was taken from a man younger than 30 in good health. The gene calls are TRBV7-2 and TRBJ1-2; a possible D gene is TRBD1 (5 bases). The sequencing sample was made of blood. The CDR3 DNA follows: TGTGCCAGCAGCTTATCGGCCAGGGAGGTTGGCTACACCTTC. Its translation: CASSLSAREVGYTF.